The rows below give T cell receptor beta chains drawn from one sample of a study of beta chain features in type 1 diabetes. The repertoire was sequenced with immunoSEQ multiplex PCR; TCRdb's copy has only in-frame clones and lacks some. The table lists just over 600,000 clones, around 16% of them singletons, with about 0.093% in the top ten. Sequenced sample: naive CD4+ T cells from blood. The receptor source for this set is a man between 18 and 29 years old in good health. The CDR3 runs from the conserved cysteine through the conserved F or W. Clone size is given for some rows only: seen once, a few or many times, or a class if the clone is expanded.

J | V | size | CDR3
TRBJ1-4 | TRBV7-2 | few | CASSRGRSEKLFF
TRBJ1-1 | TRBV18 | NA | CASSPPGQNMNTEAFF
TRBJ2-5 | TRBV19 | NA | CASNPYGATAQETQYF
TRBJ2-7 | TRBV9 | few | CASSVGPEGTYEQYF
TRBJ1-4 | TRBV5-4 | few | CASSYTGYTNEKLFF
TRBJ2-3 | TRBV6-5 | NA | CASSPRLSTDTQYF
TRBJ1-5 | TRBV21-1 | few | CASSNSGTHNQPQHF
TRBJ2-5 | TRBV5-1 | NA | CASSLEEGTAKYF
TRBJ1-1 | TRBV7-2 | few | CASSLHIQGGTEAFF
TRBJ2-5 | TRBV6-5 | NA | CAIGGTGRIQETQYF
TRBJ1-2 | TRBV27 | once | CASSFGGMYGYTF
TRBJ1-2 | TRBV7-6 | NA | CASSSGRRANYGYTF
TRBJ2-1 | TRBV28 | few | CASSLLDRDRNEQFF
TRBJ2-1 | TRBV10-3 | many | CAISGQILSYNEQFF
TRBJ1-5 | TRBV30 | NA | CAWSATRDTLSNQPQHF
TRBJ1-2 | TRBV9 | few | CASGRAAENYGYTF
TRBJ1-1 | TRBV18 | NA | CASSPLLMNTEAFF
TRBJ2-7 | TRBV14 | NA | CASSQAGTGRTYEQYF
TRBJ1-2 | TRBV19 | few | CASSLPGPATGYTF
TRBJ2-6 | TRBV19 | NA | CASSTDRSGANVLTF
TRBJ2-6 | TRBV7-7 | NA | CASSLGRNSGANVLTF
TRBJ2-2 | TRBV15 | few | CATSSNTGELFF
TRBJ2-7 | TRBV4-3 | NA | CASSQALAGGSSYEQYF
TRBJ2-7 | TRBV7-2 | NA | CASSARPSGRSYEQYF
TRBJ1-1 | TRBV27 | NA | CASSAIWTSPNTEAFF
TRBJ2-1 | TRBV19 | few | CASSSGTGSEFF
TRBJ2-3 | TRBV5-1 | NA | CASRKTSTDTQYF
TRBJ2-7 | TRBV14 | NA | CASSDRSVFFHEQYF
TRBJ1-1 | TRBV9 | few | CASSAYRAGGMNTEAFF
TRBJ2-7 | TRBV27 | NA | CASSLRRGPEQYF
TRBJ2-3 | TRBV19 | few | CASSIGPLAGGSDTQYF
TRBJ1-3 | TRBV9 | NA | CASSDPSSGNTIYF
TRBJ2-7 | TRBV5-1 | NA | CASSLAWTASYSYEQYF
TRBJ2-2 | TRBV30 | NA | CAWNEAGKTGELFF
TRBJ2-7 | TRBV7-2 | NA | CASSLVTGYSF